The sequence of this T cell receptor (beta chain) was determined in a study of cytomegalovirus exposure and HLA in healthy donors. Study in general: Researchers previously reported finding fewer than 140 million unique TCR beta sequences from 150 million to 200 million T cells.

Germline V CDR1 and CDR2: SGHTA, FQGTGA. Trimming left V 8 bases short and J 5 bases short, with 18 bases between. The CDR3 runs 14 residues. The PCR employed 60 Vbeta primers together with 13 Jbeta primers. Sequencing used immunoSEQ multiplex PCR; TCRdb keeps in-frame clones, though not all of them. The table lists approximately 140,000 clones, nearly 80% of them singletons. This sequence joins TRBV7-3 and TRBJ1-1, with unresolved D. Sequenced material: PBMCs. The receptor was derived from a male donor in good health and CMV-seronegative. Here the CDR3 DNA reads TGTGCCAGCTCCCTATCAGGCGCGGGGACTGAAGCTTTCTTT. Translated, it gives CASSLSGAGTEAFF.